Following are 20 T cell receptor beta chains from one sample sequenced in a study of blood T cell repertoires in COVID-19. Clones were sequenced by immunoSEQ multiplex PCR, and TCRdb holds only the in-frame ones, with some missing. The table includes 250,000 to 300,000 clones, about 88% detected once. Sequenced: peripheral blood. The receptor set was obtained from a woman between 55 and 75 years old with acute or convalescent COVID-19.

The chain has TRBV3-1 (or the pseudogene TRBV3-2) and TRBJ1-1; maybe TRBD1 (5 bases). This CDR3 comprises 15 residues. The V gene lost 1 base and the J gene lost 5 bases, with 14 bases spanning the gap. From germline, CDR1 is LGHDT and CDR2 YNNKEL (reference sequence). As DNA, the CDR3 is TGTGCCAGCAGCCAAGCGGGCAGGGATAGGACTGAAGCTTTCTTT. Protein sequence: CASSQAGRDRTEAFF.

The chain joins TRBV5-5 to TRBJ2-7; D is possibly TRBD2 (7 bases). The V end lost 0 bases, the J end lost 4 bases, and 14 bases lay between the germline ends. The length of the CDR3 is 15 residues. The germline V gene has CDR1 SGHKS and CDR2 YYEKEE (reference sequence). The CDR3 reads CASSLGGGLSYEQYF. CDR3 nucleotides: TGTGCCAGCAGCTTGGGCGGGGGCCTGTCATACGAGCAGTACTTC. Together with reference TRBV5-5 and TRBJ2-7, the CDR3 gives the full variable domain: DAGVTQSPTHLIKTRGQQVTLRCSPISGHKSVSWYQQVLGQGPQFIFQYYEKEERGRGNFPDRFSARQFPNYSSELNVNALLLGDSALYLCASSLGGGLSYEQYFGPGTRLTVT.

DNA of the CDR3: TGTGCCAGCAGCCCATCGACTCGAGGGGGCTACACCTTC. This encodes CASSPSTRGGYTF. The chain carries TRBV3-1 (or the pseudogene TRBV3-2) and TRBJ1-2; no definite D call. V lost 4 bases to trimming and J lost 8 bases, with 14 bases between them. Germline V gene data show CDR1 as LGHDT and CDR2 as YNNKEL (reference sequence). This CDR3 spans 13 amino acids.

The chain couples TRBV28 to TRBJ2-1; TRBD2 is a possible D gene (5 bases). The CDR3 is 14 amino acids. The V end lost 4 bases, the J end lost 4 bases, and 11 bases lay between the germline ends. The germline gives CDR1 MDHEN, CDR2 SYDVKM. CDR3 protein: CASSSDLTYNEQFF. DNA for the CDR3: TGTGCCAGCAGTTCGGACTTAACGTACAATGAGCAGTTCTTC.

The chain is built from TRBV28 and TRBJ1-3; D is undetermined. The CDR3 has 18 residues. Per germline, CDR1 MDHEN and CDR2 SYDVKM. With 1 base removed from V and 0 bases from J, the gap between germline ends came to 16 bases. The CDR3 sequence: CASSLFRGGQSSGNTIYF. Here the CDR3 DNA reads TGTGCCAGCAGTTTATTTCGTGGAGGGCAGAGCTCTGGAAACACCATATATTTT. Combining the CDR3 with reference TRBV28 and TRBJ1-3 gives the whole variable domain DVKVTQSSRYLVKRTGEKVFLECVQDMDHENMFWYRQDPGLGLRLIYFSYDVKMKEKGDIPEGYSVSREKKERFSLILESASTNQTSMYLCASSLFRGGQSSGNTIYFGEGSWLTVV.

The chain is built from TRBV6-5 and TRBJ2-5; D perhaps matches TRBD1 (6 bases). CDR1 is MNHEY and CDR2 is SVGAGI in the germline V gene. Trimming removed 2 bases at V and 2 bases at J, with 12 bases between. CDR3 length equals 15 residues. In nucleotides, the CDR3 is TGTGCCAGCAGTTACGGGGGCCGGTGGCAAGAGACCCAGTACTTC. Its protein product is CASSYGGRWQETQYF.

The chain carries TRBV18 and TRBJ1-6, with TRBD1 identical over 8 bases. Germline V gene sequence: CDR1 KGHSH, CDR2 LQKENI. The CDR3 runs to 14 residues. J lost 11 bases, V lost 3 bases, and 6 bases had no gene match. For the CDR3, the DNA is TGTGCCAGCTCACCGACCGGACAGGGCCCACCCCTCCACTTT. As protein: CASSPTGQGPPLHF.

The V call is TRBV7-3, the J call TRBJ2-5; 14 bases map to TRBD2. The CDR3 is made up of 19 amino acids. Germline lookup yields CDR1 SGHTA and CDR2 FQGTGA. J gave up 1 base and V 2 bases, and 9 bases lay outside the gene matches. The CDR3 DNA sequence: TGTGCCAGCAGCTTAGGTGCACCGGGACTAGCGGGAGCCCAAGAGACCCAGTACTTC. It specifies CASSLGAPGLAGAQETQYF.

The gene calls are TRBV27 and TRBJ2-7, with D possibly TRBD1 on 5 matching bases. Trimming stripped 6 bases from V and 3 bases from J, with 15 bases between. Germline CDR1 is MNHEY and CDR2 is SMNVEV (reference sequence). This CDR3 spans 14 amino acids. DNA of the CDR3: TGTGCCAGCAGCCCTTGGGGTGACAGCTACGAGCAGTACTTC. This sequence encodes CASSPWGDSYEQYF.

In the case of this clone: One end of the junction is discordant with germline, which a read error may explain. The chain recombines TRBV4-2 with TRBJ1-6, with TRBD1 identical over 10 bases. Germline values: CDR1 LGHNA, CDR2 YNFKEQ. This CDR3 contains 12 residues. The CDR3 nucleotides are TGTGCCAGCAGCCAAGAGGGGACAGGGGTTTACTTT. This sequence encodes CASSQEGTGVYF.

The chain is built from TRBV18 and TRBJ2-5; 10 nucleotides agree with TRBD2. The germline V gene has CDR1 KGHSH and CDR2 LQKENI. After removal of 0 bases from V and 6 bases from J, the junction contained 7 bases not matched to a gene. This CDR3 has 16 residues. The chain's CDR3 is CASSPPASGGSQTQYF. The CDR3 nucleotides read TGTGCCAGCTCACCACCGGCTAGCGGGGGATCTCAGACCCAGTACTTC.

The CDR3 sequence is CASSYFQGSYEQYF. DNA of the CDR3: TGTGCCAGCAGTTATTTTCAGGGCTCCTACGAGCAGTACTTC. The chain joins TRBV6-5 to TRBJ2-7; D might be TRBD1 (5 bases). The CDR3 is made up of 14 amino acids. The germline gives CDR1 MNHEY, CDR2 SVGAGI. V gave up 3 bases and J gave up 0 bases, with 9 bases separating them.

This sequence joins TRBV6-4 and TRBJ2-1; 15 bases map to TRBD2. CDR3 length: 16 amino acids. Germline lookup yields CDR1 MRHNA and CDR2 SNTAGT. V trimming: 4 bases; J trimming: 7 bases; junction bases outside the gene matches: 5. CDR3 amino acids: CASSARTSGGANEQFF. CDR3 DNA: TGTGCCAGCAGTGCGCGGACTAGCGGGGGGGCAAATGAGCAGTTCTTC.

DNA for the CDR3: TGTGCCAGCCGACGGGGGGTTAACACCGGGGAGCTGTTTTTT. Its translation is CASRRGVNTGELFF. This chain connects TRBV3-1 (or the pseudogene TRBV3-2) to TRBJ2-2; TRBD2 matches 7 bases. Germline lookup yields CDR1 LGHDT and CDR2 YNNKEL (reference sequence). The CDR3 totals 14 residues. J was trimmed by 2 bases and V by 8 bases; bases with no gene match: 5.

The chain links TRBV28 to TRBJ2-7, with TRBD1 matching over 8 bases. Germline V lookup: CDR1 MDHEN, CDR2 SYDVKM. The V and J ends lost 5 bases and 3 bases, in that order; junction bases with no gene match: 9. This CDR3 region has 15 residues. CDR3 region: CASSPPYRGDYEQYF. In nucleotides, the CDR3 is TGTGCCAGCAGTCCACCCTACAGGGGGGACTACGAGCAGTACTTC. The full variable domain, with the rest looked up from reference TRBV28 and TRBJ2-7, is DVKVTQSSRYLVKRTGEKVFLECVQDMDHENMFWYRQDPGLGLRLIYFSYDVKMKEKGDIPEGYSVSREKKERFSLILESASTNQTSMYLCASSPPYRGDYEQYFGPGTRLTVT.

The chain carries TRBV9 and TRBJ1-1, with D possibly TRBD1 on 6 matching bases. The CDR3 contains 15 residues. V gave up 1 base and J gave up 6 bases, with 16 bases separating them. Germline lookup yields CDR1 SGDLS and CDR2 YYNGEE. The CDR3 loop reads CASSVTPGAEAEAFF. The CDR3 DNA reads as TGTGCCAGCAGCGTAACTCCAGGGGCGGAGGCTGAAGCTTTCTTT.

On this clone: This may arise from a read error, as a much more abundant clone is one base away. The sample holds other DNA sequences that translate to the same CDR3. J is TRBJ2-7 and V is TRBV4-1; maybe TRBD1 (5 bases). V dropped 0 bases and J dropped 4 bases, with 7 bases sitting between them. The CDR3 is 13 amino acids. Germline CDR1 is MGHRA and CDR2 is YSYEKL. CDR3 protein: CASSQDRGYEQYF. The CDR3 region has the DNA TGCGCCAGCAGCCAAGATAGGGGATACGAGCAGTACTTC.

The chain joins TRBV6-5 to TRBJ1-4; 7 positions match TRBD1. Per the germline V gene, CDR1 is MNHEY and CDR2 is SVGAGI. With 6 bases clipped from V and 9 bases from J, the junction kept 10 bases outside the gene matches. CDR3 length: 14 amino acids. The CDR3 here is CASRPGRGLQKLFF. In DNA, the CDR3 is TGTGCCAGCAGACCCGGGAGGGGGCTACAAAAACTGTTTTTT.

The rearrangement joins TRBV29-1 to TRBJ1-2; D call uncertain. This CDR3 spans 12 amino acids. Trimming removed 2 bases from V and 8 bases from J, with 12 bases in between. Germline lookup yields CDR1 SQVTM and CDR2 ANQGSEA. The CDR3 DNA is TGCAGCGTTGAAATCCAGGCTCGGGGCTACACCTTC. This codes for CSVEIQARGYTF.

The chain is built from TRBV9 and TRBJ2-7, with 16 bases aligning to TRBD2. The CDR3 consists of 18 residues. Germline values: CDR1 SGDLS, CDR2 YYNGEE. J gave up 2 bases and V 3 bases, and 8 bases lay outside the gene matches. CDR3 coding DNA: TGTGCCAGCAGCGAGGGACTAGCGGGAGGGGTTTGGACCTACGAGCAGTACTTC. This codes for CASSEGLAGGVWTYEQYF.